The text below deals with one T cell receptor (beta chain). Its antigen is as yet unknown. This sample was taken from a study of T cell responses to AZD1222 COVID-19 vaccine. Findings of the study overall: Baseline seropositivity characterized only a handful of AZD1222 recipients.

This CDR3 region has 12 residues. The V segment lost 7 bases and the J segment 7 bases; nucleotides outside the gene matches: 5. CDR1 is MDHEN, CDR2 SYDVKM, per germline. Assay used: immunoSEQ multiplex PCR; TCRdb lists only in-frame clones, some missing. The data show 75,000 to 90,000 clones, with 70% to 90% seen just once and around 3.5% held by the top ten. This clonotype was sampled from an adult who received the AZD1222 COVID-19 vaccine. V is TRBV28 and J is TRBJ1-2; TRBD1 agrees at 8 bases. The specimen was peripheral blood, collected 28 days after the second AZD1222 dose. The CDR3 nucleotides read TGTGCCAGCACCGGACAGGGCCGTGGCTACACCTTC. Translating gives CASTGQGRGYTF.